This T cell receptor (beta chain) was sequenced during a study of blood T cell repertoires in COVID-19. Study-level information: In each case, the material was cDNA or gDNA derived from T cells, B-cell-depleted T cells, or PBMCs.

All recovered Cohort 3 donors got two negative PCRs, got clearance, or saw symptom resolution. This clone was detected only once. Trimming removed 1 base at V and 6 bases at J, with 6 bases between. The germline CDR1 and CDR2 sequences are KGHSH and LQKENI. The CDR3 sequence is 12 residues long. Using immunoSEQ multiplex PCR, the repertoire was profiled, and TCRdb retains in-frame clones only, with some absent. The sample consists of about 160,000 clones, approximately 80% of them appearing once. Sequenced: PBMCs or T cells enriched from blood (not recorded which). This clonotype was sampled from a woman between 50 and 59 years old who had recovered from COVID-19. The genes are TRBV18 and TRBJ1-1; a possible D gene is TRBD1 (6 bases). CDR3 sequence: CASSPQGAEAFF. The CDR3 nucleotides are TGTGCCAGCTCACCACAGGGGGCTGAAGCTTTCTTT.